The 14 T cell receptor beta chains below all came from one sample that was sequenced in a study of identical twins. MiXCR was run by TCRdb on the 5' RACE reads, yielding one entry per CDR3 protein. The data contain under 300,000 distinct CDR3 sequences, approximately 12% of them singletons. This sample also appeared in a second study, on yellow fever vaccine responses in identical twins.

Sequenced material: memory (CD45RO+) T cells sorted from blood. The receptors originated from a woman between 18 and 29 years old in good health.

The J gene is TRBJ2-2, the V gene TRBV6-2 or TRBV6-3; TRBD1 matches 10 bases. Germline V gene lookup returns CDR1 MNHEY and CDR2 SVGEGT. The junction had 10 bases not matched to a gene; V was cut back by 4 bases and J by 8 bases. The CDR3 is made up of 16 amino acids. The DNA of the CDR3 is TGTGCCAGCAGTTCCCGGGACAGGGGACTCCGTGGGGAGCTGTTTTTT. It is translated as CASSSRDRGLRGELFF.

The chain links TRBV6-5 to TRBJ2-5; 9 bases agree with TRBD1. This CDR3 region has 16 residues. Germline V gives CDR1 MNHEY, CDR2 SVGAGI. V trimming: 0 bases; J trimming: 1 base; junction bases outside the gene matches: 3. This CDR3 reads CASSYSDRGIQETQYF. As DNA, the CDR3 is TGTGCCAGCAGTTACTCAGACAGGGGGATCCAAGAGACCCAGTACTTC.

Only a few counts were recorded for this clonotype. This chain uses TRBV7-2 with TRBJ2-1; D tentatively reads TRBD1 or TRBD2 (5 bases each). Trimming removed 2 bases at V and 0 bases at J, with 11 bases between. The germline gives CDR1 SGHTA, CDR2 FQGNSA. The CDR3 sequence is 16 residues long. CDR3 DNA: TGTGCCAGCAGCTTACAGGGACCGAGCTCCTACAATGAGCAGTTCTTC. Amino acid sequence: CASSLQGPSSYNEQFF.

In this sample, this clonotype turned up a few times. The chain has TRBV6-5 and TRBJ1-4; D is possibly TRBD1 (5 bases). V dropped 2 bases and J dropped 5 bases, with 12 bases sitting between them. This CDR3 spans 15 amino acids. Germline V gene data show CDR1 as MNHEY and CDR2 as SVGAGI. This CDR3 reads CASSYGAGPNEKLFF. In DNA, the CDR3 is TGTGCCAGCAGTTACGGGGCAGGGCCAAATGAAAAACTGTTTTTT.

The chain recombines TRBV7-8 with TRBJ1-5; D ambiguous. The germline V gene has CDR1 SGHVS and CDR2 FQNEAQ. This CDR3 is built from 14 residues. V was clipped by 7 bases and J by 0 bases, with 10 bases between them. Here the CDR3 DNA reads TGTGCCAGCACCTTGGATAATAGCAATCAGCCCCAGCATTTT. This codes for CASTLDNSNQPQHF.

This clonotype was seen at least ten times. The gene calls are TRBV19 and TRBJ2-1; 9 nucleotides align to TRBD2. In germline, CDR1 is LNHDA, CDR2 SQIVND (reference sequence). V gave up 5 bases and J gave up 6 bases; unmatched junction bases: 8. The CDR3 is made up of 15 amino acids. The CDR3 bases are TGTGCCAGTAGTGTGACTAGCGGTCTGAGCAATGAGCAGTTCTTC. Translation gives CASSVTSGLSNEQFF.

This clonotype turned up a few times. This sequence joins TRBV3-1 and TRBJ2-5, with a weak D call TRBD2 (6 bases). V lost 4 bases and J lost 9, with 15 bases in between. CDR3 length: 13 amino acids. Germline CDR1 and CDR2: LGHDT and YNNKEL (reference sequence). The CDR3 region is CASSPPPSGAQYF. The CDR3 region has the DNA TGTGCCAGCAGCCCGCCACCCTCGGGGGCCCAGTACTTC.

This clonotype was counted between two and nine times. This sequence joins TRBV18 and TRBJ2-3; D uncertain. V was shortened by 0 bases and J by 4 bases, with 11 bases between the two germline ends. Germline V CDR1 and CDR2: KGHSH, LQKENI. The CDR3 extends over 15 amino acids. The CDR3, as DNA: TGTGCCAGCTCACCACCCGTCAGTCCATCAGATACGCAGTATTTT. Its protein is CASSPPVSPSDTQYF.

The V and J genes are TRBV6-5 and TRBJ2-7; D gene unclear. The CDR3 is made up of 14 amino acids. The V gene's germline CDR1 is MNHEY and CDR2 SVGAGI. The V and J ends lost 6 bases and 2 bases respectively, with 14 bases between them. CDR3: CASRRSPGAYEQYF. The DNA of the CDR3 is TGTGCCAGCAGACGATCGCCGGGTGCCTACGAGCAGTACTTC.

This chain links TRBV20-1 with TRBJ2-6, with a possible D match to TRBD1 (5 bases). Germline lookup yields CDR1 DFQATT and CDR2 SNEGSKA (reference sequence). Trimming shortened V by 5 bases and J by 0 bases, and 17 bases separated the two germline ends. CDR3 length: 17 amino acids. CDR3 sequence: CSAPRAGLSSGANVLTF. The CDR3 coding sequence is TGCAGTGCTCCCCGCGCAGGGCTTAGCTCTGGGGCCAACGTCCTGACTTTC.

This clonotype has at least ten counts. The CDR3 DNA reads TGCGCCAGCAGAGGACAGGGACTCCTCGGAGATAGCAATCAGCCCCAGCATTTT. Amino acid sequence: CASRGQGLLGDSNQPQHF. The chain employs TRBV5-1 and TRBJ1-5, with 8 bases lining up with TRBD1. Trimming removed 5 bases from V and 0 bases from J; junction bases left unmatched: 13. CDR3 length: 18 amino acids. Germline V gene lookup returns CDR1 SGHRS and CDR2 YFSETQ.

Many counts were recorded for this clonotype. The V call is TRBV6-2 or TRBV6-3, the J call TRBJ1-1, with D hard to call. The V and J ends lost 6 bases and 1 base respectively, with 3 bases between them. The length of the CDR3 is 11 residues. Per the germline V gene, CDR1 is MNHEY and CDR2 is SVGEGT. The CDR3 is CASRGNTEAFF. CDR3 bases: TGTGCCAGCAGGGGGAACACTGAAGCTTTCTTT.

The CDR3 DNA reads TGCAGTGCTAGAACAAGGACTAGCGGGGGGGCAGGTGAGCAGTTCTTC. This encodes CSARTRTSGGAGEQFF. This chain joins TRBV20-1 and TRBJ2-1; 15 bases map to TRBD2. Germline lookup yields CDR1 DFQATT and CDR2 SNEGSKA (reference sequence). After removal of 2 bases from V and 9 bases from J, the junction contained 8 bases not matched to a gene. The CDR3 spans 16 residues.

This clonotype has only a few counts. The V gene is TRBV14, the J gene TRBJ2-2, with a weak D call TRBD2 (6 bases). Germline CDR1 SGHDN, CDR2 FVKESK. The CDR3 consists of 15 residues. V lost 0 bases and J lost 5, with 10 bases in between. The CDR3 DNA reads TGTGCCAGCAGCCAAGAGGGACTGACTACCGGGGAGCTGTTTTTT. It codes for CASSQEGLTTGELFF.